The sequence of this T cell receptor (beta chain) was determined in a study of T cell responses to AZD1222 COVID-19 vaccine. Study results and caveats: Seropositivity was recorded at baseline in only a handful of AZD1222 recipients. Researchers took repertoire samples only after the peak T cell response had come.

A remark on this clone: Its antigen is undetermined.

This CDR3 has 15 amino acids. CDR1 is SGHDT and CDR2 is YYEEEE in the germline V gene. V lost 4 bases to trimming and J lost 5 bases; unmatched junction nucleotides: 11. Assay used: immunoSEQ multiplex PCR; TCRdb lists only in-frame clones, some missing. Altogether approximately 110,000 clones are present, 89% being singletons, with the ten largest covering about two fifths. This rearrangement joins TRBV5-6 to TRBJ1-1; TRBD1 aligns across 7 bases. The sequence came from an adult who received the AZD1222 COVID-19 vaccine. Sequenced material: peripheral blood, taken 28 days after the second AZD1222 dose. CDR3 loop: CASSPNRGGRTEAFF. In nucleotides, the CDR3 is TGTGCCAGCAGCCCTAACAGGGGTGGAAGGACTGAAGCTTTCTTT.